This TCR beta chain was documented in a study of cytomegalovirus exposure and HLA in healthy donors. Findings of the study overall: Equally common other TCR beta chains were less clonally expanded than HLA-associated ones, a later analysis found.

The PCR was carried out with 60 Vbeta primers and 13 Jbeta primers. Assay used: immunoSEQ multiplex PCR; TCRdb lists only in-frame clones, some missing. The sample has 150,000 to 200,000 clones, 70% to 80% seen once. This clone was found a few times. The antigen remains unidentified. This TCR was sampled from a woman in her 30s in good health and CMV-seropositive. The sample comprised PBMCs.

In nucleotides, the CDR3 is TGTGCCAGCAGTGTTAGTGTACAGGGCAGCGCTTTCTTT. Protein sequence: CASSVSVQGSAFF. V and J are TRBV6-1 and TRBJ1-1; D is perhaps TRBD1 (6 bases). This CDR3 region has 13 residues. Germline V gives CDR1 MNHNS, CDR2 SASEGT. Trimming pared 4 bases from V and 11 bases from J, leaving 17 bases between.